These T cell receptor beta chains were read from a single sample in a study of human T cells and chemical hapten exposure. MiXCR, applied by TCRdb to the RACE reads, yields one record per CDR3 protein. The data contain approximately 82,000 distinct CDR3 sequences, approximately 7% of them singletons. The source was whole blood, collected in connection with sensitization to the hapten diphenylcyclopropenone (DPC). These receptors all stem from a woman aged 30 to 39 with alopecia areata. Some clones in this sample may be carry-over from other donors' samples. Both conserved end residues are part of each CDR3. The D gene is left open where the match is weak. A row's size may be missing; if present it is once, few, many or a size class.

TRBJ1-1 | few | . | TRBV6-1 | TGTGCCAGCAGTGAAGGGCCTCCGGACGCGCGCCGCTTT | CASSEGPPDARRF
TRBJ2-3 | . | . | TRBV5-1 | TGCGCCAGCAGCTTGGAGGCTTTCGGAGGTCCAGATACGCAGTATTTT | CASSLEAFGGPDTQYF
TRBJ1-2 | many | . | TRBV3-1 | TGTGCCAGCAGCCAAGATGGCCGTGGCTACACCTTC | CASSQDGRGYTF
TRBJ2-1 | many | . | TRBV6-5 | TGTGCCAGCAGTTACTGGGGGTCAGATAACAATGAGCAGTTCTTC | CASSYWGSDNNEQFF
TRBJ2-5 | . | . | TRBV7-9 | TGTGCCAGCAGCTTAGGGGGCAAGAACCAAGAGACCCAGTACTTC | CASSLGGKNQETQYF
TRBJ1-3 | many | . | TRBV7-8 | TGTGCCAGCACCTCTTTTAGGTCCGGGACTATCCGAAGGGGAAACACCATATATTTT | CASTSFRSGTIRRGNTIYF
TRBJ1-6 | few | . | TRBV20-1 | TGCAGTGCTAGAGATATGGGTCTTAATTCACCCCTCCACTTT | CSARDMGLNSPLHF
TRBJ2-7 | many | . | TRBV27 | TGTGCCAGCAGTTTACGTCCTGAGTACGAGCAGTACTTC | CASSLRPEYEQYF
TRBJ2-1 | many | TRBD2 | TRBV5-1 | TGCGCCAGCAGGGTAGACCCTAGCGGAGCCTACAATGAGCAGTTCTTC | CASRVDPSGAYNEQFF
TRBJ1-2 | few | . | TRBV18 | TGTGCCAGCTCACCAGACGGAGGAATCTATGGCTACACCTTC | CASSPDGGIYGYTF
TRBJ1-6 | few | . | TRBV21-1 | TGTGCCAGCAGCAAAGGGTGGACAGGGGGTAATTCACCCCTCCACTTT | CASSKGWTGGNSPLHF
TRBJ1-1 | few | . | TRBV6-1 | TGTGCCAGCGCTGCGGGGACGGAGAAAGCTTTCTTT | CASAAGTEKAFF
TRBJ1-1 | many | . | TRBV29-1 | TGCAGCGTTGTTAGACAGAACACTGAAGCTTTCTTT | CSVVRQNTEAFF
TRBJ2-4 | . | . | TRBV29-1 | TGCAGCGTTGTGCGGTGGGGGGAGACAAACATTCAGTACTTC | CSVVRWGETNIQYF
TRBJ2-3 | many | . | TRBV7-2 | TGTGCCAGCAGCTTAAGTAGGGGCACAGATACGCAGTATTTT | CASSLSRGTDTQYF
TRBJ1-3 | . | . | TRBV20-1 | TGCAGTGCTTCCGGGGTAAACTCTGGAAACACCATATATTTT | CSASGVNSGNTIYF
TRBJ1-1 | many | TRBD1 | TRBV3-1 | TGTGCCAGCAGTCCTACAGGGGGTGTCGCAGCTTTCTTT | CASSPTGGVAAFF
TRBJ1-5 | . | . | TRBV20-1 | TGCAGTGCTAGAGATCGGACGGGAGCGGGGCCCCAGCATTTT | CSARDRTGAGPQHF
TRBJ2-7 | many | . | TRBV10-1 | TGCGCCAGCCTGATCTCCGAGACAGGTATCAAACGAAGTCGGAATTACGAGCAGTACTTC | CASLISETGIKRSRNYEQYF
TRBJ2-5 | medium-sized | TRBD2 | TRBV30 | TGTGCCGTTGGGACTAGCTCGTACCAAGAGACCCAGTACTTC | CAVGTSSYQETQYF
TRBJ1-4 | . | . | TRBV5-1 | TGCGCCAGCAGTCCCGGGACGGCAGTTGAAAAACTGTTTTTT | CASSPGTAVEKLFF
TRBJ2-3 | many | TRBD2 | TRBV7-9 | TGTGCCAGCAGCTTAGCGGGACTAGCGATCTCAGATACGCAGTATTTT | CASSLAGLAISDTQYF
TRBJ2-7 | . | . | TRBV3-1 | TGTGCCAGCAGCCAAGAGACCGACCAGTACTTC | CASSQETDQYF
TRBJ1-1 | . | . | TRBV29-1 | TGCAGCGTTTCCGACAGGTCGAACACTGAAGCTTTCTTT | CSVSDRSNTEAFF
TRBJ1-2 | . | . | TRBV12-3/TRBV12-4 | TGTGCCAGCTCGCGCGGGGAGGGCAGGAATGGCTACACCTTC | CASSRGEGRNGYTF
TRBJ1-6 | . | . | TRBV6-2/TRBV6-3 | TGTGCCAGCAGTTACCAGGAGAGAAATTCACCCCTCCACTTT | CASSYQERNSPLHF
TRBJ1-2 | . | TRBD1 | TRBV6-5 | TGTGCCAGCAGTTCCAAGAGGGACAGGGGATCTGGCTACACCTTC | CASSSKRDRGSGYTF
TRBJ1-1 | . | . | TRBV19 | TGTGCCAGTAGTATCCTACAGGGTTCTGAAGCTTTCTTT | CASSILQGSEAFF
TRBJ2-3 | many | . | TRBV4-2 | TGTGCCAGCAGCCAAGAGGGCTGGGGCGGCCTTTCCACAGATACGCAGTATTTT | CASSQEGWGGLSTDTQYF
TRBJ2-7 | many | . | TRBV19 | TGTGCCAGTAGTGCTTGGGGCAGGAGTTCCTACGAGCAGTACTTC | CASSAWGRSSYEQYF
TRBJ1-6 | . | TRBD1 | TRBV27 | TGTGCCAGCACCACAGGGGCAGGTTGGGATTCACCCCTCCACTTT | CASTTGAGWDSPLHF
TRBJ1-1 | many | . | TRBV12-3/TRBV12-4 | TGTGCCAGCAGAAACAGGGTGAGGTCTGAAGCTTTCTTT | CASRNRVRSEAFF
TRBJ2-6 | many | . | TRBV12-3/TRBV12-4 | TGTGCCAGCAGTTCTGCGGCCAACGTCCTGACTTTC | CASSSAANVLTF
TRBJ1-6 | many | . | TRBV3-1 | TGTGCCAGCAGACGTGACGGGGGGAATTCACCCCTCCACTTT | CASRRDGGNSPLHF
TRBJ2-3 | many | TRBD2 | TRBV27 | TGTGCCACTAGAGCGGGGGCCCTAAGCACAGATACGCAGTATTTT | CATRAGALSTDTQYF
TRBJ1-2 | many | TRBD1 | TRBV3-1 | TGTGCCAGCAGCCAAGAGTGGACAGGCAACTATGGCTACACCTTC | CASSQEWTGNYGYTF
TRBJ1-6 | many | . | TRBV20-1 | TGCAGTGCTAGCGCTGACAGCAACTATAATTCACCCCTCCACTTT | CSASADSNYNSPLHF
TRBJ1-6 | many | . | TRBV20-1 | TGCAGTGCTAGAACGGCAGGTCAAAATTCACCCCTCCACTTT | CSARTAGQNSPLHF
TRBJ1-2 | many | . | TRBV6-5 | TGTGCCAGCACATATGGCTACACCTTC | CASTYGYTF
TRBJ2-1 | few | . | TRBV5-6 | TGTGCCAGCAGACGACGCGGGTACAATGAGCAGTTCTTC | CASRRRGYNEQFF